The clone carrying this TCR beta chain was recorded a few times. The antigen is unknown. PCR employed 60 Vbeta and 13 Jbeta primers. The repertoire was sequenced with immunoSEQ multiplex PCR; TCRdb's copy has only in-frame clones and lacks some. In the table there are 95,000 to 110,000 clones, roughly four fifths of which are singletons. At sampling all donors were nominally healthy, likely with unrecorded immune exposures. This sample is part of a study of cytomegalovirus exposure and HLA in healthy donors. Study-wide results and caveats: Researchers counted around 160 TCR beta chains as cytomegalovirus-associated. When presence/absence was analysed, sequencing depth was taken to be roughly uniform across donors. Upon later analysis, TCR association rates were observed to vary by HLA locus, being highest for DRB1 and lowest for HLA-C.

The CDR3 totals 16 residues. CDR1 is MNHNS and CDR2 is SASEGT in the germline V gene. Unmatched junction bases numbered 6, after V lost 0 bases and J lost 5 bases. The chain links TRBV6-1 to TRBJ1-5; 8 bases line up with TRBD1. Sequenced sample: PBMCs. The TCR originated in a young man in good health and CMV-seronegative. The CDR3 region is CASSEAPGQGHQPQHF. Written as DNA, the CDR3 is TGTGCCAGCAGTGAAGCCCCTGGACAGGGCCATCAGCCCCAGCATTTT.